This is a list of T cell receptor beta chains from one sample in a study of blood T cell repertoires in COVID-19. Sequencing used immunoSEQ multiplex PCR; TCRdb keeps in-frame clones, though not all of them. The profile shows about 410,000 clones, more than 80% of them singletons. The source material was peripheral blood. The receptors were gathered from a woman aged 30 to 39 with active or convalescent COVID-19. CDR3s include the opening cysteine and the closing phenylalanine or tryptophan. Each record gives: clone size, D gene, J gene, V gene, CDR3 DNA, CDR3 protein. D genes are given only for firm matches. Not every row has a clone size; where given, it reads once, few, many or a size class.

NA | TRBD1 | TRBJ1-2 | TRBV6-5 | TGTGCCAGCAGTTACTCAGGCGGGACAGGGGAAGGCTACACCTTC | CASSYSGGTGEGYTF
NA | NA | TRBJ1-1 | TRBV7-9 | TGTGCCAGCAGCTTTTCGGCAGGGCGGACTGAAGCTTTCTTT | CASSFSAGRTEAFF
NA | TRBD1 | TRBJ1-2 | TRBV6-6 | TGTGCCAGCACCTATGGGTCCCAGGGGGCCTATGGCTACACCTTC | CASTYGSQGAYGYTF
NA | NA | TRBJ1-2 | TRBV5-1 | TGCGCCAGCAGCTTGGTTGGCGGCGGGTATGGCTACACCTTC | CASSLVGGGYGYTF
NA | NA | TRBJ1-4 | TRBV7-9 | TGTGCCAGCAGTCAGGACTTTCCCAAACTGTTTTTT | CASSQDFPKLFF
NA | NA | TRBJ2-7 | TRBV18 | TGTGCCAGCTCACCAATTAACACGCCCTACGAGCAGTACTTC | CASSPINTPYEQYF
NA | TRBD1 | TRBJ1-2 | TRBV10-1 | TGCGCCAGCAGTGAGACTTTACCGGGACAGGGAGGATCCCGCTACACCTTC | CASSETLPGQGGSRYTF
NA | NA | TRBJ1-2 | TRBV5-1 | TGCGCCAGCAGCTTGGTAATACGGGAATCCAACTATGGCTACACCTTC | CASSLVIRESNYGYTF
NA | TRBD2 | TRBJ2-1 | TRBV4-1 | TGCGCCAGCAGCGAAGGGGGGCTAGCGGGGTTCAATGAGCAGTTCTTC | CASSEGGLAGFNEQFF
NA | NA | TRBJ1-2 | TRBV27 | TGTGCCAGCAGTTTAATCGGCAGGGAAAACTATGGCTACACCTTC | CASSLIGRENYGYTF
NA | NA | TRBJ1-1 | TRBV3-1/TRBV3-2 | TGTGCCAGCAGCCAAGATCCGGGTGGATTGAACACTGAAGCTTTCTTT | CASSQDPGGLNTEAFF
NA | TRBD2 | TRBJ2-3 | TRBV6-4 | TGTGCCAGCAGTGACGAAGCGGGAGCGACAGATACGCAGTATTTT | CASSDEAGATDTQYF
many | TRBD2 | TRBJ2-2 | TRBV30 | TGTGCCTGGAGTGTACTAGCGGAGAACACCGGGGAGCTGTTTTTT | CAWSVLAENTGELFF
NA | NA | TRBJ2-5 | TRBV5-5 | TGTGCCAGCAGCTTGTGGGCAGGGCAAGAGACCCAGTACTTC | CASSLWAGQETQYF
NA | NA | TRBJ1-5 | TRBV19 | TGTGCCAGTAGTGAGGGTCGGGGGTTCCTTAATCAGCCCCAGCATTTT | CASSEGRGFLNQPQHF
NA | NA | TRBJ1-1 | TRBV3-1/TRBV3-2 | TGTGCCAGCAGCCCCCGGGATAGGGACTTTTGGAACACTGAAGCTTTCTTT | CASSPRDRDFWNTEAFF
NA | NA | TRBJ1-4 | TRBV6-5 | TGTGCCAGCAGCCTTGGACAGTCTGAAAAACTGTTTTTT | CASSLGQSEKLFF